The present entry profiles one T cell receptor beta chain with its context. What it binds is not known. Sequencing used immunoSEQ multiplex PCR; TCRdb keeps in-frame clones, though not all of them. This table holds around 4,800 clones, about 80% found once. The data derive from a study of STAT5B mutations in CD4+ large granular lymphocyte leukemia. This CDR3 spans 14 amino acids. Findings and caveats of the study: Approximately 25% of private leukemic clonotypes occurred rarely in other patients' non-leukemic repertoires. TRBV06-family usage was enriched in top patient clones (8/27) versus controls (2/35). Patient CD4-sorted repertoires looked more clonal than healthy CD4+ repertoires, even without putative leukemic clones.

Sequences were obtained from PBMCs. The chain combines TRBV21-1 with TRBJ2-2; the DNA was not used to check the table's D call, TRBD1. TRBV21-1 is a pseudogene locus. The clonotype comes from a man between 65 and 80 years old with CD4+ T-cell large granular lymphocyte leukemia. The CDR3 protein is CASSLQGNTGELFF. Here the CDR3 DNA reads TGTGCCAGCAGCTTACAGGGGAACACCGGGGAGCTGTTTTTT.